The clone carrying this TCR beta chain was seen a few times. Germline CDR1 SGHAT, CDR2 FQNNGV. The CDR3 covers 15 residues. The junction had 11 bases not matched to a gene; V was cut back by 5 bases and J by 6 bases. This sample was taken from a study of blood T cell repertoires in COVID-19. Study as a whole: The origin of the acute and convalescent COVID-19 samples was the United States, Italy and Spain.

Original methodology: Estimates of nucleated cell counts were drawn from the amplification of reference gene primers. Method: immunoSEQ multiplex PCR; TCRdb's copy keeps in-frame clones and lacks some. That table is the source of V, J and clone size, and D and trimming were worked out from the DNA. The profile covers roughly 110,000 clones, with roughly 84% appearing a single time and 8.4% taken by the ten largest. The sequenced sample consisted of peripheral blood. The chain is built from TRBV11-2 and TRBJ2-7, with 9 positions matching TRBD1. The source is a woman in her seventies who had recovered from COVID-19. This CDR3 is CASSIPGTGYREQYF. The CDR3 DNA follows: TGTGCCAGCAGCATTCCGGGGACAGGGTATCGCGAGCAGTACTTC.